This record covers a single T cell receptor beta chain. Its antigen is not known. When ophthalmopathy did not progress within 18 months, Graves' hyperthyroidism was considered stable. The sample originates from a study of T cells in Graves' hyperthyroidism and ophthalmopathy. Using RNA transcripts as the source, TCR beta CDR3 regions were amplified. A first-round RT-PCR of the TCR CDR3 used the HTBI primer set. TCRdb fed the multiplex PCR reads into MiXCR, producing one record per CDR3 protein. Of about 710,000 distinct CDR3 sequences listed, about a sixth were seen once; the top ten hold around 7.7%. Study-level results: Using 13 V-J features, a model discriminated ophthalmopathy from stable hyperthyroidism.

Sequences were obtained from blood. The TCR sequence derives from a man in his late teens or twenties with Graves' hyperthyroidism.

The CDR3 DNA is TGTGCCAGCAGCGTAGGGTCAGTAGCCAAAAACATTCAGTACTTC. This gives the protein CASSVGSVAKNIQYF. The chain employs TRBV9 and TRBJ2-4; D ambiguous. The CDR3 extends over 15 amino acids. Germline CDR1 and CDR2: SGDLS and YYNGEE. V was clipped by 0 bases and J by 0 bases, with 7 bases between them.